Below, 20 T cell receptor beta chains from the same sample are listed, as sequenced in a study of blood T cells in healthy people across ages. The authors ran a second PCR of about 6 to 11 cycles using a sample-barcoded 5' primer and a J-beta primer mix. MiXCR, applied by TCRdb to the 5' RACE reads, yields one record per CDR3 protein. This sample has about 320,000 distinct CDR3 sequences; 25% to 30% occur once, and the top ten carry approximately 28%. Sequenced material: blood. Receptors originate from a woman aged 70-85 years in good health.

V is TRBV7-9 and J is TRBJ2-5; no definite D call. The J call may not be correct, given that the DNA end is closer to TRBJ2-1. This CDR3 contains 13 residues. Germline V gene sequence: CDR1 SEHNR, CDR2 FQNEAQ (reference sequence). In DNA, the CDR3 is TGTGCCAGCAGCCTCCATGAGGTAGCTTTGCAGTTCTTC. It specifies CASSLHEVALQFF.

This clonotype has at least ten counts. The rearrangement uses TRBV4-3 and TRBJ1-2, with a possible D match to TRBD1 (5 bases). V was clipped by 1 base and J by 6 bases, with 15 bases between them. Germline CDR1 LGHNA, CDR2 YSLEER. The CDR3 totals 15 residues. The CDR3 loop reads CASSQVPMTVDGYTF. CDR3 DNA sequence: TGCGCCAGCAGCCAAGTACCAATGACAGTAGATGGCTACACCTTC.

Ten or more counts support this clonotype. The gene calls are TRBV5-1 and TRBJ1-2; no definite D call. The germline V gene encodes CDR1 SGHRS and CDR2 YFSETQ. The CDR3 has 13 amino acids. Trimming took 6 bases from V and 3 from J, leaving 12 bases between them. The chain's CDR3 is CASKEAPDYGYTF. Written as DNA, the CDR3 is TGCGCCAGCAAAGAAGCTCCCGACTATGGCTACACCTTC.

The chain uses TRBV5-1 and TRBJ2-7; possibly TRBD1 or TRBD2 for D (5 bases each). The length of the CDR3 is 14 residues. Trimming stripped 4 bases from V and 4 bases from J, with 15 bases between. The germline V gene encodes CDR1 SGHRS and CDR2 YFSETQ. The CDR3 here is CASSPRGVEYEQYF. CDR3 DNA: TGCGCCAGCAGCCCCCGAGGGGTTGAGTACGAGCAGTACTTC.

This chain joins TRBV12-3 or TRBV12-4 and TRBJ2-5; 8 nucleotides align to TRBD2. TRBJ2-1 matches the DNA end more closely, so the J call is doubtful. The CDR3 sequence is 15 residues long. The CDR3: CASSLKASGHNEQFF. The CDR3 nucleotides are TGTGCCAGCAGTTTAAAGGCTAGCGGGCACAATGAGCAGTTCTTC.

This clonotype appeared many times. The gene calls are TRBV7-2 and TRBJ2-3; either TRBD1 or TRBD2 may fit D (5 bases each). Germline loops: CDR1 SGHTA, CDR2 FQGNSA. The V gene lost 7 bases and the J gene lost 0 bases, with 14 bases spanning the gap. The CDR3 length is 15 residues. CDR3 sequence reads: CASTPRGKSTDTQYF. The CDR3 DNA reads TGTGCCAGCACTCCGAGGGGAAAAAGCACAGATACGCAGTATTTT.

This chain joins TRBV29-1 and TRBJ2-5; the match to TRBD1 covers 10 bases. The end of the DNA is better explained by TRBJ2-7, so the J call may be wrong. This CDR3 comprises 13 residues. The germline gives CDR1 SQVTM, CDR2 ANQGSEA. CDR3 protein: CSVKTGGTYEQYF. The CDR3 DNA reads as TGCAGCGTTAAGACAGGGGGCACCTACGAGCAGTACTTC.

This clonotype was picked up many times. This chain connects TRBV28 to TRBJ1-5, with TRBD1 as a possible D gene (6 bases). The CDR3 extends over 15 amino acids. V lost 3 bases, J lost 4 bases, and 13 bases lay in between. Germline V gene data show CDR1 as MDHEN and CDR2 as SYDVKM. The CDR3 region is CASSLTGGGNQPQHF. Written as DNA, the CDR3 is TGTGCCAGCAGTTTGACAGGTGGAGGGAATCAGCCCCAGCATTTT.

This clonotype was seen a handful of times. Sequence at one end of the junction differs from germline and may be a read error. The CDR3 protein is CASSAYIQGTQYF. As DNA, the CDR3 is TGTGCTAGCAGCGCCTACATCCAAGGGACCCAGTACTTC. The J gene is TRBJ2-5, the V gene TRBV7-7; no definite D call. CDR3 size: 13 residues. Germline V lookup: CDR1 SSHAT, CDR2 FNYEAQ (reference sequence).

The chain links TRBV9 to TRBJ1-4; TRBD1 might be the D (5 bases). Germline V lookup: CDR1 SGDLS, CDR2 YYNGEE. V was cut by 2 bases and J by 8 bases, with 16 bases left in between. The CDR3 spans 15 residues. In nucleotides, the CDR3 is TGTGCCAGCAGCGTCGGGGACGGCGGGGGGGAAAAACTGTTTTTT. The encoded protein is CASSVGDGGGEKLFF.

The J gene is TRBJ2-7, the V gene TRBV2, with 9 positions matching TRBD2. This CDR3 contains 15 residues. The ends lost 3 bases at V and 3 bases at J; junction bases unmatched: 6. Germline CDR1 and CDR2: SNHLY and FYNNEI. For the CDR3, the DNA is TGTGCCAGCAGTGATCGGAGACTAGCGGTCTACGAGCAGTACTTC. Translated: CASSDRRLAVYEQYF.

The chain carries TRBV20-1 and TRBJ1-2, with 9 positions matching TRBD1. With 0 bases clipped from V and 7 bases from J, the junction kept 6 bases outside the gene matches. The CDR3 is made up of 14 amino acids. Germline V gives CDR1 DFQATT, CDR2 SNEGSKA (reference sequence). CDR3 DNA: TGCAGTGCTAGAGATCTCGACAGGGGGATTGGCTACACCTTC. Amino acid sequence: CSARDLDRGIGYTF.

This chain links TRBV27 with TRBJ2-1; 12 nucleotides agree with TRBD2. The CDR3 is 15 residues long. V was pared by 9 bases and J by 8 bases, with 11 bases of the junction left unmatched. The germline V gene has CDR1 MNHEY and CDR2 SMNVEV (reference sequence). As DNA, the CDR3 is TGTGCCAGTGATCTAGCGGGAGGGCCGGTCCATGAGCAGTTCTTC. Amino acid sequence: CASDLAGGPVHEQFF.

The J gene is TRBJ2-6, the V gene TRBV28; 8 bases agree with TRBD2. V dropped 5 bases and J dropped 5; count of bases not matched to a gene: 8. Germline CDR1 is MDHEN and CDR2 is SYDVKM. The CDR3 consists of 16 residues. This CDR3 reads CASSRTSSRRANVLTF. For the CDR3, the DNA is TGTGCCAGCAGTCGGACTAGCTCTAGGAGGGCCAACGTCCTGACTTTC.

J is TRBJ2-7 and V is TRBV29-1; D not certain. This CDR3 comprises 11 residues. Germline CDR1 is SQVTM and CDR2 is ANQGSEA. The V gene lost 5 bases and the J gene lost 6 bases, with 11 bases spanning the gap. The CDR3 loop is CSVQSSGEQYF. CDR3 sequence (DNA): TGCAGCGTTCAGTCTTCGGGCGAGCAGTACTTC.

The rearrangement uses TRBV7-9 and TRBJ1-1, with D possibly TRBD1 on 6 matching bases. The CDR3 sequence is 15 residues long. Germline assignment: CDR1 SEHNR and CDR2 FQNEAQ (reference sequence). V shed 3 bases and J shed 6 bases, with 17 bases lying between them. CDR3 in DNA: TGTGCCAGCAGCTTGTCTACCGCAGGGGCGGCTGAAGCTTTCTTT. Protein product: CASSLSTAGAAEAFF.

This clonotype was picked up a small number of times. The chain's CDR3 is CASSQTGGYTGELFF. The CDR3 nucleotides read TGCGCCAGCAGCCAGACAGGGGGCTACACCGGGGAGCTGTTTTTT. The chain links TRBV10-2 to TRBJ2-2; 10 bases align to TRBD1. The CDR3 totals 15 residues. Germline V CDR1 and CDR2: WSHSY, SAAADI. The trim removed 6 bases at V and 3 bases at J, leaving 4 bases unmatched.

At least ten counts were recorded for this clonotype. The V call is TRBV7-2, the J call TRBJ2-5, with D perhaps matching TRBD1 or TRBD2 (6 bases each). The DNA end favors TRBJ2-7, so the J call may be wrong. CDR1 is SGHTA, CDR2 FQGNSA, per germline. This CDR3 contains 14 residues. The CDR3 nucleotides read TGTGCCAGCAGCCCGTGGGTAGGGGGGCACGAGCAGTACTTC. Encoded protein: CASSPWVGGHEQYF.

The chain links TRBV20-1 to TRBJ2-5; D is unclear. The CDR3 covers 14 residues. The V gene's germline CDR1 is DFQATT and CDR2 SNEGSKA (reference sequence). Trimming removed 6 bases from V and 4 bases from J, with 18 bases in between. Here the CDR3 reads CSAYPGPPAETQYF. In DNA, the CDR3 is TGCAGTGCCTACCCGGGTCCGCCGGCAGAGACCCAGTACTTC.

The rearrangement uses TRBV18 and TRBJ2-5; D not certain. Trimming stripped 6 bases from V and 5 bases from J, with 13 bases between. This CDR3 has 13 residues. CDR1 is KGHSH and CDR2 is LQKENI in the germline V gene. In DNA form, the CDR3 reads TGTGCCAGCTCCCGCTCGGGTGACGAGACCCAGTACTTC. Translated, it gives CASSRSGDETQYF.